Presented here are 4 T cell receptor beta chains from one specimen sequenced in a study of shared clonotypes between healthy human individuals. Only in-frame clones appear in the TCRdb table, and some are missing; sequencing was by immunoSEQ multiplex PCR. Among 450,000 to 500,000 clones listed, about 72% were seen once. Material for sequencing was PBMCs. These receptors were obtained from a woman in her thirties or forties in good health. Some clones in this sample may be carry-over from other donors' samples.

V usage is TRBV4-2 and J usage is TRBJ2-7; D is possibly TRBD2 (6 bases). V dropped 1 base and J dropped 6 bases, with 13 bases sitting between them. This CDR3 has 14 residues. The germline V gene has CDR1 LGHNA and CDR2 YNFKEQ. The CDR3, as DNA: TGTGCCAGCAGCCAAGCCATTGCCGGGAGCGAGCAGTACTTC. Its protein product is CASSQAIAGSEQYF.

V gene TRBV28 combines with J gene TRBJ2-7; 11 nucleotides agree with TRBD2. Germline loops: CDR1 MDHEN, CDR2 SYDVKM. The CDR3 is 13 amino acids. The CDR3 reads CAGSSGRSYEQYF. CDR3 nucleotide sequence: TGTGCTGGGTCTAGCGGGAGGTCATACGAGCAGTACTTC.

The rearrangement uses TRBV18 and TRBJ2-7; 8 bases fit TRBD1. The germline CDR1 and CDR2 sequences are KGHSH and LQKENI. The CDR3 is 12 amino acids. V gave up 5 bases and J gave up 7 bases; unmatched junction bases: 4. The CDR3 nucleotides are TGTGCCAGCTCAACCGGACAGGGAGAGCAGTACTTC. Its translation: CASSTGQGEQYF. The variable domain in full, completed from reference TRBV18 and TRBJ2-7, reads NAGVMQNPRHLVRRRGQEARLRCSPMKGHSHVYWYRQLPEEGLKFMVYLQKENIIDESGMPKERFSAEFPKEGPSILRIQQVVRGDSAAYFCASSTGQGEQYFGPGTRLTVT.

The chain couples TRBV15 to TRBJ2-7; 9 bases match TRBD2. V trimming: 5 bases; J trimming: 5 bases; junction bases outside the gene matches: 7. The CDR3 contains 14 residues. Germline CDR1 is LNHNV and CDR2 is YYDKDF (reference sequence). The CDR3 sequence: CATSLGREGNEQYF. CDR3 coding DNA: TGTGCCACCAGCCTGGGGCGGGAGGGCAACGAGCAGTACTTC.